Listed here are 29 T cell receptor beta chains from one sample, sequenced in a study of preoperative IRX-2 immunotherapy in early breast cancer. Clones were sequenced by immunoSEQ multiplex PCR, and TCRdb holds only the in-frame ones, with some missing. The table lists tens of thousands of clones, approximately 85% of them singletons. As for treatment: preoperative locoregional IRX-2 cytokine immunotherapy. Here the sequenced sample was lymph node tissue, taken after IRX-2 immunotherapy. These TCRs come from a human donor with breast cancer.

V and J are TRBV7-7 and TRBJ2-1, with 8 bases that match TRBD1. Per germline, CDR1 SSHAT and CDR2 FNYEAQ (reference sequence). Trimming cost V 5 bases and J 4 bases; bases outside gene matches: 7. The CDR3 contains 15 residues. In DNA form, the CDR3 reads TGTGCCAGCAGCGGACAGGGAAGGGGATACAATGAGCAGTTCTTC. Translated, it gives CASSGQGRGYNEQFF.

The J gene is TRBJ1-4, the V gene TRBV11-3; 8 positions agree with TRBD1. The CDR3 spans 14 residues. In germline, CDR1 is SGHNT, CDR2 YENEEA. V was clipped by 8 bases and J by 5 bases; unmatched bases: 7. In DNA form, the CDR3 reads TGTGCCAGCGGCGGACAGGGAGGGAATGAAAAACTGTTTTTT. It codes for CASGGQGGNEKLFF.

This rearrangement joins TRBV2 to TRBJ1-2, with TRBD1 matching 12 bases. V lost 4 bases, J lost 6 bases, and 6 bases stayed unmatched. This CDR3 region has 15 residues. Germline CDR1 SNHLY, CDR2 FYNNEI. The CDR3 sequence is CASSGDRGRTHGYTF. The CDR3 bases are TGTGCCAGCAGTGGGGACAGGGGGCGGACCCATGGCTACACCTTC.

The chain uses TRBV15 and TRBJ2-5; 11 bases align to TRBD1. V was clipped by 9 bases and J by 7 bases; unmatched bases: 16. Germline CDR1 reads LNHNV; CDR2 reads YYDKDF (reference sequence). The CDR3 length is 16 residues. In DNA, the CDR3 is TGTGCCACGACTCAGACGGGACAGGGGGTCTGGGTGACCCAGTACTTC. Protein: CATTQTGQGVWVTQYF.

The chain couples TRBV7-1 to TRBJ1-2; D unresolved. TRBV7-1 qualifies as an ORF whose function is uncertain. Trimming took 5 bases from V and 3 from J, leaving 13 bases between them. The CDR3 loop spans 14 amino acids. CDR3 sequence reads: CASSQNRSDYGYTF. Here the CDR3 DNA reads TGTGCCAGCAGCCAGAACCGAAGCGACTATGGCTACACCTTC.

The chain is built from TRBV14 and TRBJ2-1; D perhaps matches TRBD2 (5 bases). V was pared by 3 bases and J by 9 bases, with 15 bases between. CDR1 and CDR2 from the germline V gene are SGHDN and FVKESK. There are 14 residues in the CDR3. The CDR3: CASSQQLLEREQFF. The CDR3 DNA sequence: TGTGCCAGCAGCCAGCAATTACTAGAACGTGAGCAGTTCTTC.

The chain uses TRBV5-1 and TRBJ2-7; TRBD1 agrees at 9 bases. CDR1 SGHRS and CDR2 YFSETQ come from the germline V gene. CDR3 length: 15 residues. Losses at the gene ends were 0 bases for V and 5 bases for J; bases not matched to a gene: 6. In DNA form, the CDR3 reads TGCGCCAGCAGCTTGGCTGGGGACAGGGAGCACGAGCAGTACTTC. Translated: CASSLAGDREHEQYF.

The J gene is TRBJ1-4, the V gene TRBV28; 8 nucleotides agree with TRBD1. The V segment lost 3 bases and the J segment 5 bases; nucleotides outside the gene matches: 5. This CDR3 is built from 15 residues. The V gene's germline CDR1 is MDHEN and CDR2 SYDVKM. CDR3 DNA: TGTGCCAGCAGTTTCGGGGGGACAGGAAATGAAAAACTGTTTTTT. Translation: CASSFGGTGNEKLFF. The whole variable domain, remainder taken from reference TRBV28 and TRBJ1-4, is DVKVTQSSRYLVKRTGEKVFLECVQDMDHENMFWYRQDPGLGLRLIYFSYDVKMKEKGDIPEGYSVSREKKERFSLILESASTNQTSMYLCASSFGGTGNEKLFFGSGTQLSVL.

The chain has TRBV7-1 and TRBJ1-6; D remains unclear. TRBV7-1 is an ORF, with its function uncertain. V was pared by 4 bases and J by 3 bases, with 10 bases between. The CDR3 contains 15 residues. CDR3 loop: CASSLVGLYNSPLHF. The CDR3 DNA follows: TGTGCCAGCAGCTTAGTAGGGCTCTATAATTCACCCCTCCACTTT.

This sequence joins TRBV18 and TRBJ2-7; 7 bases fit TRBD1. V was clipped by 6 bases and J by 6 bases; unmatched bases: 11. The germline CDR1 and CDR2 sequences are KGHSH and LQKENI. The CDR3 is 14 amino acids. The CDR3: CASSPSTGLSEQYF. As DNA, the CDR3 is TGTGCCAGCTCTCCGTCGACAGGGTTGAGCGAGCAGTACTTC.

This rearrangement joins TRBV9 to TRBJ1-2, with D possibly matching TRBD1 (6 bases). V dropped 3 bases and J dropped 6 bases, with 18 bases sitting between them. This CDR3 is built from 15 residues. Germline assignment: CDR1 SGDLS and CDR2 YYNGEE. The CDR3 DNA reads TGTGCCAGCAGCGGGACCAGGGGAGCCTCGGATGGCTACACCTTC. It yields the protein CASSGTRGASDGYTF.

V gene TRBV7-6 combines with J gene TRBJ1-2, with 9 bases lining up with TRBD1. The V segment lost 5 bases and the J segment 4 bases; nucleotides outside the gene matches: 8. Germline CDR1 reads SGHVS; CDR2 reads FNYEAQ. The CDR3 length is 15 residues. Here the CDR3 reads CASSPVGTGTYGYTF. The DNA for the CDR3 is TGTGCCAGCAGCCCCGTTGGGACAGGGACCTATGGCTACACCTTC.

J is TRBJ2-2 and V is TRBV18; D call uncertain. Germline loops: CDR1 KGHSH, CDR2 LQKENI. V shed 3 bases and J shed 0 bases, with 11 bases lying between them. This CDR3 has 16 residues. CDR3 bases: TGTGCCAGCTCACCCGACCAGGCTCCGAACACCGGGGAGCTGTTTTTT. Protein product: CASSPDQAPNTGELFF.

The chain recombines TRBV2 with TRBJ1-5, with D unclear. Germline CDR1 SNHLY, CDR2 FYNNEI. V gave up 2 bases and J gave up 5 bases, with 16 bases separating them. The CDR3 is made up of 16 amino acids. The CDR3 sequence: CASSEKSGIEDQPQHF. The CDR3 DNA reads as TGTGCCAGCAGTGAAAAGTCAGGCATCGAAGATCAGCCCCAGCATTTT. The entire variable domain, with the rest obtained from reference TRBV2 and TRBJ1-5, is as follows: EPEVTQTPSHQVTQMGQEVILRCVPISNHLYFYWYRQILGQKVEFLVSFYNNEISEKSEIFDDQFSVERPDGSNFTLKIRSTKLEDSAMYFCASSEKSGIEDQPQHFGDGTRLSIL.

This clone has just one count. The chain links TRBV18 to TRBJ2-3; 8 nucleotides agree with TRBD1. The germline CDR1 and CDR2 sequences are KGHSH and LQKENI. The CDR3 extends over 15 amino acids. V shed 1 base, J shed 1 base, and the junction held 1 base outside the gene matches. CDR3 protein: CASSPLGQGTDTQYF. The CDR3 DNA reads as TGTGCCAGCTCACCACTGGGACAGGGCACAGATACGCAGTATTTT. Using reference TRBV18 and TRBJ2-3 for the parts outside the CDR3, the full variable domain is NAGVMQNPRHLVRRRGQEARLRCSPMKGHSHVYWYRQLPEEGLKFMVYLQKENIIDESGMPKERFSAEFPKEGPSILRIQQVVRGDSAAYFCASSPLGQGTDTQYFGPGTRLTVL.

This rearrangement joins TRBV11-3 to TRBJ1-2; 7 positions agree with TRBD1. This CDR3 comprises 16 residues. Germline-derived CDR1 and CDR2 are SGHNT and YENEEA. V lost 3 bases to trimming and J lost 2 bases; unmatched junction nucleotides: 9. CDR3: CASSLAGGQTNYGYTF. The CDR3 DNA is TGTGCCAGCAGCTTGGCTGGGGGACAGACCAACTATGGCTACACCTTC.

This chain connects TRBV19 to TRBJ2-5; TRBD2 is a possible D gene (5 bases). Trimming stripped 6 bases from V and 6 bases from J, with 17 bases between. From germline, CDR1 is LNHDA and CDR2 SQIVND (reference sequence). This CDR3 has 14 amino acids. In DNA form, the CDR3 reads TGTGCCAGTAGGCATCCGGGGATGGTGCAGACCCAGTACTTC. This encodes CASRHPGMVQTQYF.

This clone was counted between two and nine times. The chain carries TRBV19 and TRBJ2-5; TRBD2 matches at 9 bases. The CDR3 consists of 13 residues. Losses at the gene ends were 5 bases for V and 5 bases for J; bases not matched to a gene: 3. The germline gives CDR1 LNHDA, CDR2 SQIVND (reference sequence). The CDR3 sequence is CASSSGLAETQYF. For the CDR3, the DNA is TGTGCCAGTAGTTCCGGACTAGCGGAGACCCAGTACTTC.

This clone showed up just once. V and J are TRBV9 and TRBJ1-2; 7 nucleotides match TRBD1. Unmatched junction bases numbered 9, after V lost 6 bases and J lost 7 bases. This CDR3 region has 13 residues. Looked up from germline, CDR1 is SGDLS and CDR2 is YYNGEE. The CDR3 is CASTVKGTAGYTF. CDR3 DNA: TGTGCCAGCACAGTCAAAGGGACAGCTGGCTACACCTTC.

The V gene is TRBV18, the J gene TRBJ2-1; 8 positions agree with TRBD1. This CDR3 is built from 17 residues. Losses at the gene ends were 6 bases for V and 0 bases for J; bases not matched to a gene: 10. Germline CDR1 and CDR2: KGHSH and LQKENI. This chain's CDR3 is CASSPGQGGLSYNEQFF. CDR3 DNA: TGTGCCAGCTCGCCCGGACAGGGAGGACTCTCCTACAATGAGCAGTTCTTC.

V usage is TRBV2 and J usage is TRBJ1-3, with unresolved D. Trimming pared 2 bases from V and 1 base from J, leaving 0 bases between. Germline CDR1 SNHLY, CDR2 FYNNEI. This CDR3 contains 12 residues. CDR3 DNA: TGTGCCAGCAGTGAATCTGGAAACACCATATATTTT. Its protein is CASSESGNTIYF.

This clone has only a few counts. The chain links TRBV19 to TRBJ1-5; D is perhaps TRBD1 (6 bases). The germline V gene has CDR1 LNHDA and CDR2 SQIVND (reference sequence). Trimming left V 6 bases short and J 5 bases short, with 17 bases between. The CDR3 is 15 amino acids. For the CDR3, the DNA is TGTGCCAGTAGGGTTACAGGGAGTTGGTATCAGCCCCAGCATTTT. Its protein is CASRVTGSWYQPQHF.

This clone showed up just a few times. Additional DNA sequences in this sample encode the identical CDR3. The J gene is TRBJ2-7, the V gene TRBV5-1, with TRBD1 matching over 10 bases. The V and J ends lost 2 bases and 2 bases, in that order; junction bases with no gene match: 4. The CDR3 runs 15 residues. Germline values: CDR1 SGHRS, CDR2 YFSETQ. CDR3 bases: TGCGCCAGCAGCTTAGGGACAGGGGCTGCCTACGAGCAGTACTTC. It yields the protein CASSLGTGAAYEQYF.

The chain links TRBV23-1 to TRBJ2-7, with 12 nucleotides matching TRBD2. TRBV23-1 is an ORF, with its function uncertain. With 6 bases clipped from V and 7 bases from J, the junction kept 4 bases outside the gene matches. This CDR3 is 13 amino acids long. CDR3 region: CASSTGTSGEQYF. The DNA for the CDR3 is TGCGCCAGCAGCACCGGGACTAGCGGGGAGCAGTACTTC.

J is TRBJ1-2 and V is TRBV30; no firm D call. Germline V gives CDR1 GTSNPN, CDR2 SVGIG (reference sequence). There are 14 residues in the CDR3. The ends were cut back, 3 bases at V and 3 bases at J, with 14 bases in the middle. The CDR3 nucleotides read TGTGCCTGGAGGGCAGTAGGCGCCGACTATGGCTACACCTTC. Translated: CAWRAVGADYGYTF.

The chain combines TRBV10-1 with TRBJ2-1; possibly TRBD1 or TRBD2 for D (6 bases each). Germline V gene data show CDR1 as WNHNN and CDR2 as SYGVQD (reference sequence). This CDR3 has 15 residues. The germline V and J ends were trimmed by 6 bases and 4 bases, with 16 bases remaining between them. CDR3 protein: CASSTTGGGYNEQFF. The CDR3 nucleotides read TGCGCCAGCAGCACTACCGGGGGCGGGTACAATGAGCAGTTCTTC.

The CDR3 DNA sequence: TGTGCCAGCAGCTTCTCCCCGGGGCGCGGTAATGAAAAACTGTTTTTT. This codes for CASSFSPGRGNEKLFF. The chain is built from TRBV11-3 and TRBJ1-4, with TRBD1 as a possible D gene (5 bases). This CDR3 contains 16 residues. Germline CDR1 is SGHNT and CDR2 is YENEEA. V gave up 3 bases and J gave up 4 bases, with 15 bases separating them.

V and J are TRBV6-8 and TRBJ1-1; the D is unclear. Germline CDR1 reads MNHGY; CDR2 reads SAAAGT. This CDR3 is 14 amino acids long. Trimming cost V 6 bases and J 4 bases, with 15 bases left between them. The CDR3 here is CASRPARRATEAFF. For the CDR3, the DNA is TGTGCCAGCAGACCCGCTCGAAGGGCCACTGAAGCTTTCTTT.

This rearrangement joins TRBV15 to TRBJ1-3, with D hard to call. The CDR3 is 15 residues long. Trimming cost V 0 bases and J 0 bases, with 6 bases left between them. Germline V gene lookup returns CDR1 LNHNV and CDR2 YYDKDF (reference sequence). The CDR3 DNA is TGTGCCACCAGCAGAGATGTCTACTCTGGAAACACCATATATTTT. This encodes CATSRDVYSGNTIYF.